This entry is about one T cell receptor beta chain. An end of the junction does not agree with germline; a read error may underlie this. The data derive from a study of T-cell reconstitution after alpha-beta-depleted transplantation in children. The TCRbeta library incorporated unique molecular identifiers. In TCRdb, the PCR reads were re-called with MiXCR into one record per CDR3 protein. The sample holds 500,000 to 750,000 distinct CDR3 sequences, 25% to 30% seen once. The receptor was isolated from a boy under three years old with Wiskott-Aldrich syndrome, due to receive a stem cell transplant. The material sequenced was PBMCs, taken before TCRalphabeta/CD19-depleted stem cell transplant.

CDR3 in amino acids: CASSGSRDRGWDYNQQFF. CDR3 bases: TGTGCCAGCAGCGGATCCCGGGACAGGGGCTGGGACTACAATCAGCAGTTCTTC. The rearrangement joins TRBV9 to TRBJ2-1, with 10 positions matching TRBD1. The CDR3 spans 18 residues. Germline assignment: CDR1 SGDLS and CDR2 YYNGEE. Full variable domain (remainder filled in from reference TRBV9 and TRBJ2-1): DSGVTQTPKHLITATGQRVTLRCSPRSGDLSVYWYQQSLDQGLQFLIQYYNGEERAKGNILERFSAQQFPDLHSELNLSSLELGDSALYFCASSGSRDRGWDYNQQFFGPGTRLTVL.